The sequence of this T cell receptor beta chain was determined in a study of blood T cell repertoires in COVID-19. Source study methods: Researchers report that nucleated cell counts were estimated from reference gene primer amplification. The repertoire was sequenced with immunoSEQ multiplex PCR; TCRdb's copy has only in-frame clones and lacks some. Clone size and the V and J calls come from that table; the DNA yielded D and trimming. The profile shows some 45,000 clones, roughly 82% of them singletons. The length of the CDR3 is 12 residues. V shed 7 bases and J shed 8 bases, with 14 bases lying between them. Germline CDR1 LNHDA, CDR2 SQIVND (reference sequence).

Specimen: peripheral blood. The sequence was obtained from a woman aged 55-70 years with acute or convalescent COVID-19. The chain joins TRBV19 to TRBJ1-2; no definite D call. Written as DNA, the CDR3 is TGTGCCAGTATGGACTTCGGAAGGGGCTACACCTTC. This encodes CASMDFGRGYTF.